Each of the 29 T cell receptor beta chains below was sequenced from the same sample in a study of blood T cells in healthy people across ages. Through a sample-barcoded 5' primer and a J-beta primer mix, a second PCR was run for 7 to 11 cycles. TCRdb analysed the 5' RACE reads with MiXCR anew, one entry per CDR3 protein. The sample carries 1,500,000 or so distinct CDR3 sequences, about 45% recorded once. Sequencing was carried out using blood. The receptor source for this set is a woman between 18 and 29 years old in good health.

V and J are TRBV6-5 and TRBJ2-3, with 9 bases fitting TRBD1. Germline V lookup: CDR1 MNHEY, CDR2 SVGAGI. The CDR3 covers 15 residues. The J segment lost 3 bases and the V segment lost 1 base, leaving 2 bases of the junction unmatched. The CDR3 nucleotides read TGTGCCAGCAGTTACTACGGGACAGGGACAGATACGCAGTATTTT. It encodes CASSYYGTGTDTQYF.

The sample holds a few counts of this clonotype. The chain uses TRBV12-3 or TRBV12-4 and TRBJ1-4; 7 nucleotides match TRBD1. This CDR3 region has 16 residues. The trim removed 5 bases at V and 6 bases at J, leaving 12 bases unmatched. As DNA, the CDR3 is TGTGCCAGCAGTAGAATACCCGGGACAGTGGATGAAAAACTGTTTTTT. This encodes CASSRIPGTVDEKLFF.

This chain joins TRBV7-2 and TRBJ2-5; TRBD2 aligns across 14 bases. Per the germline V gene, CDR1 is SGHTA and CDR2 is FQGNSA. V lost 5 bases to trimming and J lost 1 base; unmatched junction nucleotides: 6. This CDR3 comprises 17 residues. The CDR3, as DNA: TGTGCCAGCAGCATATCCGGGACTAGCGGGAGCCAAGAGACCCAGTACTTC. Translating it yields CASSISGTSGSQETQYF.

The chain couples TRBV6-6 to TRBJ2-1; TRBD2 is a possible D gene (5 bases). V shed 3 bases and J shed 3 bases, with 6 bases lying between them. Germline V lookup: CDR1 MNHNY, CDR2 SVGAGI (reference sequence). This CDR3 comprises 13 residues. CDR3 coding DNA: TGTGCCAGCAGTTATGAGGGCTACAATGAGCAGTTCTTC. This codes for CASSYEGYNEQFF.

About this clonotype: The junction shows a germline mismatch at one end, possibly a read error. The CDR3 sequence: CPSSSTGGTDTQYF. The CDR3 DNA is TGTCCCAGCAGTTCTACTGGGGGTACGGATACGCAGTATTTT. The genes are TRBV12-3 or TRBV12-4 and TRBJ2-3; D tentatively fits TRBD1 or TRBD2 (5 bases each). This CDR3 comprises 14 residues.

This clonotype came up a few times. The chain is built from TRBV7-9 and TRBJ1-5; D possibly corresponds to TRBD1 (5 bases). Trimming took off 2 bases at V and 4 bases at J, with 9 bases between the two ends. The germline V gene encodes CDR1 SEHNR and CDR2 FQNEAQ (reference sequence). The CDR3 is 14 amino acids. The CDR3 protein is CASSLSGDNQPQHF. CDR3 nucleotide sequence: TGTGCCAGCAGCTTATCGGGGGATAATCAGCCCCAGCATTTT.

The V call is TRBV4-1, the J call TRBJ2-5; 7 nucleotides match TRBD2. Trimming at V came to 1 base and at J to 11 bases, leaving 16 bases not matched to a gene. The CDR3 contains 16 residues. CDR1 and CDR2 from the germline V gene are MGHRA and YSYEKL. CDR3 nucleotides: TGCGCCAGCAGCCAAGTTGGGAGGGTATCCTACAATGAGCAGTACTTC. The encoded protein is CASSQVGRVSYNEQYF.

The V gene is TRBV7-2, the J gene TRBJ2-1; D is ambiguous. This CDR3 has 12 amino acids. Looked up from germline, CDR1 is SGHTA and CDR2 is FQGNSA. V lost 3 bases and J 6 bases, leaving 6 bases between the germline ends. The CDR3 loop reads CASSFRFNEQFF. The CDR3 DNA follows: TGTGCCAGCAGCTTTAGGTTCAATGAGCAGTTCTTC.

The genes are TRBV20-1 and TRBJ1-5; D is perhaps TRBD1 (6 bases). The CDR3 is 14 residues long. Trimming stripped 3 bases from V and 5 bases from J, with 14 bases between. Germline V CDR1 and CDR2: DFQATT, SNEGSKA (reference sequence). Written as DNA, the CDR3 is TGCAGTGCTAGTGGGGGGGCTACGGATCAGCCCCAGCATTTT. The encoded protein is CSASGGATDQPQHF.

Only a few counts were recorded for this clonotype. The chain joins TRBV12-3 or TRBV12-4 to TRBJ2-5, with D perhaps TRBD1 (5 bases). The DNA end is more similar to TRBJ2-7, so the J call may be wrong. This CDR3 is built from 12 residues. CDR3 in DNA: TGTGCCAGCAGCCAGACAGCTAACGAGCAGTACTTC. Amino acids: CASSQTANEQYF.

This clonotype was detected a few times. The V and J genes are TRBV15 and TRBJ1-2; D is unclear. The CDR3 has 13 residues. CDR1 is LNHNV and CDR2 is YYDKDF in the germline V gene (reference sequence). V was cut by 0 bases and J by 0 bases, with 2 bases left in between. The chain's CDR3 is CATSRDANYGYTF. The CDR3 region has the DNA TGTGCCACCAGCAGAGATGCTAACTATGGCTACACCTTC. The whole variable domain, remainder taken from reference TRBV15 and TRBJ1-2, is DAMVIQNPRYQVTQFGKPVTLSCSQTLNHNVMYWYQQKSSQAPKLLFHYYDKDFNNEADTPDNFQSRRPNTSFCFLDIRSPGLGDTAMYLCATSRDANYGYTFGSGTRLTVV.

This clonotype has only a few counts. The CDR3: CASSVGGDGAYNEQFF. CDR3 nucleotides: TGTGCCAGCAGCGTAGGAGGGGACGGGGCTTACAATGAGCAGTTCTTC. The V and J genes are TRBV9 and TRBJ2-1; TRBD1 or TRBD2 may be the D gene (5 bases each). The CDR3 is made up of 16 amino acids. V lost 0 bases and J 4 bases, leaving 14 bases between the germline ends. The germline CDR1 and CDR2 sequences are SGDLS and YYNGEE.

The rearrangement links TRBV12-3 or TRBV12-4 to TRBJ1-1; 10 bases fit TRBD1. The CDR3 sequence is 14 residues long. The trim removed 3 bases at V and 10 bases at J, leaving 8 bases unmatched. CDR3 in DNA: TGTGCCAGCAGTTTTTGGGACAGGGGCAGGCCAGCTTTCTTT. This translates into CASSFWDRGRPAFF.

This clonotype was seen a few times. The chain combines TRBV6-2 or TRBV6-3 with TRBJ2-5; D remains unclear. The ends were cut back, 7 bases at V and 5 bases at J, with 8 bases in the middle. Germline assignment: CDR1 MNHEY and CDR2 SVGEGT. The CDR3 is 11 amino acids. CDR3 nucleotide sequence: TGTGCCAGCACTAGACGTGAGACCCAGTACTTC. Translating it yields CASTRRETQYF.

In this sample, this clonotype turned up a few times. The chain carries TRBV7-8 and TRBJ2-4; D is ambiguous. TRBJ2-7 matches the DNA end more closely, so the J call is doubtful. CDR1 and CDR2 from the germline V gene are SGHVS and FQNEAQ. The CDR3 covers 14 residues. CDR3 amino acids: CASSLSGDDLEQYF. CDR3 coding DNA: TGTGCCAGCAGCTTGTCCGGAGATGATCTCGAGCAGTACTTC.

The V call is TRBV7-2, the J call TRBJ2-1; 7 bases align to TRBD2. V trimming: 5 bases; J trimming: 0 bases; junction bases outside the gene matches: 13. Germline V gives CDR1 SGHTA, CDR2 FQGNSA. The CDR3 runs 18 residues. The CDR3 DNA sequence: TGTGCCAGCAGCCCACCTCTTGGGCTAGCGGTCTCCTACAATGAGCAGTTCTTC. Residues: CASSPPLGLAVSYNEQFF.

The chain recombines TRBV30 with TRBJ1-5; D call uncertain. Per germline, CDR1 GTSNPN and CDR2 SVGIG (reference sequence). The ends were cut back, 2 bases at V and 3 bases at J, with 11 bases in the middle. The CDR3 has 14 amino acids. CDR3 region: CAWSLDGLNQPQHF. CDR3 sequence (DNA): TGTGCCTGGAGTTTGGACGGGCTCAATCAGCCCCAGCATTTT.

This clonotype showed up just a few times. The chain joins TRBV12-3 or TRBV12-4 to TRBJ1-4; 8 bases align to TRBD1. The length of the CDR3 is 16 residues. Trimming removed 3 bases from V and 7 bases from J; junction bases left unmatched: 10. CDR3 protein: CASSLWVAGGFEKLFF. The CDR3 nucleotides are TGTGCCAGCAGTTTGTGGGTTGCAGGGGGCTTTGAAAAACTGTTTTTT.

The J gene is TRBJ1-1, the V gene TRBV20-1; D is possibly TRBD1 (5 bases). Trimming left V 6 bases short and J 0 bases short, with 14 bases between. Germline V lookup: CDR1 DFQATT, CDR2 SNEGSKA (reference sequence). The length of the CDR3 is 14 residues. The CDR3 nucleotides are TGCAGTGCCATCGAGGGGAAAATGAACACTGAAGCTTTCTTT. Amino acids: CSAIEGKMNTEAFF.

This clonotype was counted only a few times. CDR3 sequence: CASSQGNRGSYEQYF. The CDR3 nucleotides read TGCGCCAGCAGCCAAGGGAACAGGGGTTCCTACGAGCAGTACTTC. The chain uses TRBV4-3 and TRBJ2-7; 7 bases fit TRBD1. The CDR3 covers 15 residues. The trim removed 1 base at V and 1 base at J, leaving 4 bases unmatched. CDR1 is LGHNA, CDR2 YSLEER, per germline.

This clonotype has only a few counts. The rearrangement uses TRBV7-9 and TRBJ2-7, with no clear D. Per the germline V gene, CDR1 is SEHNR and CDR2 is FQNEAQ (reference sequence). V lost 4 bases to trimming and J lost 7 bases, with 11 bases between them. CDR3 size: 12 residues. The CDR3 spells CASSSLLWEQYF. The CDR3 bases are TGTGCCAGCAGCTCCCTACTTTGGGAGCAGTACTTC.

The rearrangement joins TRBV5-6 to TRBJ2-4; D is uncertain. Germline values: CDR1 SGHDT, CDR2 YYEEEE. V was trimmed by 4 bases and J by 0 bases, leaving 26 bases between them. This CDR3 contains 20 residues. The CDR3 region has the DNA TGTGCCAGCAGCCTTACTGGCAGGTCGACTTTTGGGATAGCCAAAAACATTCAGTACTTC. Protein: CASSLTGRSTFGIAKNIQYF.

The J gene is TRBJ2-3, the V gene TRBV20-1, with 8 bases lining up with TRBD1. The CDR3 loop spans 14 amino acids. Trimming took 4 bases from V and 1 from J; bases not matched to a gene: 4. Germline CDR1 is DFQATT and CDR2 is SNEGSKA (reference sequence). CDR3 amino acids: CSAKTGEGTDTQYF. Here the CDR3 DNA reads TGCAGTGCTAAGACAGGGGAGGGCACAGATACGCAGTATTTT.

The chain is built from TRBV27 and TRBJ2-4; 7 bases map to TRBD2. The J call is uncertain, as TRBJ2-7 better fits the DNA end. Germline V lookup: CDR1 MNHEY, CDR2 SMNVEV (reference sequence). This CDR3 is built from 14 residues. The CDR3, as DNA: TGTGCCAGCAGTTTAGGCGGGAGAAGGGGCGAGCAGTACTTC. This codes for CASSLGGRRGEQYF.

The rearrangement joins TRBV20-1 to TRBJ2-4; 10 positions match TRBD2. CDR1 is DFQATT and CDR2 is SNEGSKA in the germline V gene (reference sequence). The CDR3 has 14 residues. The ends lost 6 bases at V and 13 bases at J; junction bases unmatched: 15. DNA for the CDR3: TGCAGTGCAAGCGGACTAGCGGACTACAATGAGCAGTACTTC. Its translation: CSASGLADYNEQYF.

The chain couples TRBV7-2 to TRBJ2-5; D may be TRBD2 (6 bases). The germline V and J ends were trimmed by 1 base and 3 bases, with 15 bases remaining between them. CDR1 is SGHTA and CDR2 is FQGNSA in the germline V gene. The CDR3 totals 16 residues. The DNA for the CDR3 is TGTGCCAGCAGCTTAGTGCGCGGACTACGCGAAGAGACCCAGTACTTC. It specifies CASSLVRGLREETQYF.

The CDR3 is CASSLAPGGPTNYGYTF. CDR3 DNA sequence: TGTGCCAGCAGCTTAGCGCCGGGGGGCCCAACTAACTATGGCTACACCTTC. The J gene is TRBJ1-2, the V gene TRBV7-2; TRBD1 is a possible D gene (6 bases). Per the germline V gene, CDR1 is SGHTA and CDR2 is FQGNSA. CDR3 size: 17 residues. Trimming removed 0 bases from V and 0 bases from J, with 14 bases in between.

The CDR3 here is CASSLLTGLYNEQFF. The CDR3 DNA is TGTGCCAGCAGTTTACTAACAGGGTTGTACAATGAGCAGTTCTTC. The V gene is TRBV12-3 or TRBV12-4, the J gene TRBJ2-1, with D perhaps TRBD1 (6 bases). Deletions cut 2 bases from V and 4 bases from J, with 12 bases between. The CDR3 is made up of 15 amino acids.

This clonotype was counted only a few times. This chain connects TRBV6-2 or TRBV6-3 to TRBJ2-1; weak D call: TRBD2 (6 bases). Trimming removed 6 bases at V and 2 bases at J, with 14 bases between. There are 15 residues in the CDR3. Germline V gene sequence: CDR1 MNHEY, CDR2 SVGEGT. The CDR3 loop is CASRGLPATYNEQFF. In DNA form, the CDR3 reads TGTGCCAGCAGAGGACTACCCGCTACCTACAATGAGCAGTTCTTC.